The T cell receptor beta chain described here comes from a study of blood T cell repertoires in COVID-19. Looking at the study overall: Acute and convalescent COVID-19 samples came from the United States, Italy and Spain. Sources were T cells, B-cell-depleted T cells, or PBMCs; the material itself was cDNA or gDNA.

In the original analysis: Amplification of reference gene primers was used by the study to estimate nucleated cell counts. Measured with immunoSEQ multiplex PCR; TCRdb has only the in-frame clones, and not every one. The D gene and trimming were derived from the DNA, and the V and J assignments and clone size from that table. The sample yields roughly 110,000 clones, 84% seen once. V lost 5 bases and J lost 2, with 7 bases in between. The CDR3 has 13 residues. The chain employs TRBV12-3 or TRBV12-4 and TRBJ1-3, with D possibly matching TRBD1 (5 bases). The specimen sequenced was peripheral blood. This receptor was taken from a human donor in a cohort sampled during active COVID-19. DNA for the CDR3: TGTGCCAGCAGTGGAGGGGCTGGAAACACCATATATTTT. Translated, it gives CASSGGAGNTIYF.